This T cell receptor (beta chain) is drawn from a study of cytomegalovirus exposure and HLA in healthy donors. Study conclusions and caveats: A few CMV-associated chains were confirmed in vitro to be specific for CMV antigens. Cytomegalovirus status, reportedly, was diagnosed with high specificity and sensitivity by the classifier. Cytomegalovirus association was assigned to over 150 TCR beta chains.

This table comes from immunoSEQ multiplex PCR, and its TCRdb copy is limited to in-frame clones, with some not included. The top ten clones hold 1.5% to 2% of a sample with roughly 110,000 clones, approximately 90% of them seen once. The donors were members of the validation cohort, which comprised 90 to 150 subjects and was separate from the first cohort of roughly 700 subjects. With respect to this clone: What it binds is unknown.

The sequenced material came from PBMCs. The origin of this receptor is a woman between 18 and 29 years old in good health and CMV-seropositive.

The CDR3 here is CASTGQSYGYTF. DNA of the CDR3: TGTGCCAGCACCGGACAGAGCTATGGCTACACCTTC. This chain uses TRBV2 with TRBJ1-2; D possibly corresponds to TRBD1 (6 bases). Per the germline V gene, CDR1 is SNHLY and CDR2 is FYNNEI. This CDR3 comprises 12 residues. Trimming removed 7 bases at V and 4 bases at J, with 10 bases between.